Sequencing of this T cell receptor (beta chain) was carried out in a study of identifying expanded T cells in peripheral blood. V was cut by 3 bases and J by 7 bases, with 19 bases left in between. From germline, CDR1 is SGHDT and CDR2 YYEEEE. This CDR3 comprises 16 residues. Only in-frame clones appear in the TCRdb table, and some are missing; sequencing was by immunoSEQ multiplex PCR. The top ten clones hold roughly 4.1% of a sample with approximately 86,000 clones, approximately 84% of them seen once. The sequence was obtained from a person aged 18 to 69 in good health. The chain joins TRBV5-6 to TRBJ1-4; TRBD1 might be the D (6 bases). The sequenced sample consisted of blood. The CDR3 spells CASSSALRDKGEKLFF. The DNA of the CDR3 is TGTGCCAGCAGCTCCGCACTCCGGGACAAAGGTGAAAAACTGTTTTTT.